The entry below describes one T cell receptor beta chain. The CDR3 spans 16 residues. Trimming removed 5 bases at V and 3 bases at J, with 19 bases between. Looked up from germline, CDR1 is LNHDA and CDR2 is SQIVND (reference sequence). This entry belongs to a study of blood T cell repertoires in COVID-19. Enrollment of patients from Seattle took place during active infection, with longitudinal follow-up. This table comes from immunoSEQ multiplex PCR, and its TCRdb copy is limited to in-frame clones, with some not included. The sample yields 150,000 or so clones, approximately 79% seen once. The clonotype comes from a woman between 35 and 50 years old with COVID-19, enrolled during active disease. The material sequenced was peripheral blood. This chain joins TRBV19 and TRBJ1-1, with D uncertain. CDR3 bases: TGTGCCAGTAGTGTGGGCACCCAATGGAGGGACACTGAAGCTTTCTTT. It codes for CASSVGTQWRDTEAFF.